A selection of T cell receptor beta chains follows, all from one sample in a study of CD8+ T cells in alopecia areata. Assay used: immunoSEQ multiplex PCR; TCRdb lists only in-frame clones, some missing. Here the sample spans some 100,000 clones, around 58% being singletons. The sequencing used CD8+ T cells sorted from blood, collected at week 4, from a patient treated with tofacitinib. Receptors were obtained from a human donor with alopecia areata. Both conserved end residues are part of each CDR3.

J gene	V gene	CDR3 protein
TRBJ1-5	TRBV4-1	CASSQDGHRSPHQPQHF
TRBJ2-5	TRBV6-5	CASSYGGEAETQYF
TRBJ2-1	TRBV4-1	CASSQTGVDEQFF
TRBJ2-7	TRBV5-1	CASSEGTASHEQYF
TRBJ2-1	TRBV25-1	CASSDQGYPYNEQFF
TRBJ1-2	TRBV30	CAWSVNWGNGYTF
TRBJ2-5	TRBV30	CAWSEFSGGETQYF
TRBJ1-5	TRBV27	CASWGAGGVNQPQHF
TRBJ2-7	TRBV27	CASSLSPVGVYEQYF
TRBJ2-5	TRBV2	CASSESTSGGVNQETQYF
TRBJ2-1	TRBV30	CAWSGPSGNYNEQFF
TRBJ1-2	TRBV29-1	CSVEPGAEGYTF
TRBJ1-2	TRBV6-5	CASTLRNGANYGYTF
TRBJ2-7	TRBV27	CASSPQAGGYEQYF
TRBJ2-1	TRBV10-3	CAIGAVSYNEQFF
TRBJ1-5	TRBV2	CASSDSQPQHF
TRBJ2-7	TRBV27	CASRLTPGDSFSYEQYF
TRBJ2-3	TRBV28	CASSLGRDTQYF
TRBJ1-5	TRBV29-1	CSVVTGGNQPQHF
TRBJ1-5	TRBV5-4	CASSLVGNQPQHF